These T cell receptor beta chains were read from a single sample in a study of monozygotic twins with inflammatory bowel disease. TCRdb re-called the 5' RACE reads and catalogs CDR3 proteins one per entry, DNA excluded. This sample contains 350,000 to 550,000 distinct CDR3 sequences. The specimen was blood. These receptors all come from a human donor with ulcerative colitis or Crohn's disease, or a healthy co-twin of an affected twin (not recorded which). The CDR3 runs from the conserved cysteine through the conserved F or W.

j_call,cdr3_length,v_call,cdr3_aa
TRBJ1-1,17,TRBV6-5,CASSYSPNGGVNTEAFF
TRBJ2-2,14,TRBV7-2,CASSPGQGSGELFF
TRBJ2-1,18,TRBV5-1,CASSLAGNSGGFGNEQFF
TRBJ1-1,14,TRBV29-1,CSVVQGIRNTEAFF
TRBJ1-1,14,TRBV19,CASLGGPLDTEAFF
TRBJ2-2,16,TRBV10-3,CAISEGTSGNTGELFF
TRBJ2-5,15,TRBV7-9,CASSLAAGSQETQYF
TRBJ2-5,14,TRBV12-3/TRBV12-4,CASSLTAGQETQYF
TRBJ2-2,15,TRBV6-1,CASSEGLDGGRELFF
TRBJ1-2,13,TRBV7-9,CASSLEGSGGYTF
TRBJ2-1,14,TRBV12-3/TRBV12-4,CASSLGVGYNEQFF
TRBJ1-2,17,TRBV9,CASSVEGGTGRNYGYTF
TRBJ1-5,12,TRBV28,CASSVGFQPQHF
TRBJ2-3,12,TRBV19,CASSIGMNTQYF
TRBJ2-1,12,TRBV6-2/TRBV6-3,CASRRDYNEQFF
TRBJ1-1,13,TRBV19,CASSITENTEAFF
TRBJ2-7,16,TRBV27,CASRRGGRRDSYEQYF
TRBJ1-2,15,TRBV7-2,CASSFRPGADYGYTF
TRBJ1-1,14,TRBV19,CASGKSGRNTEAFF
TRBJ1-2,13,TRBV20-1,CSAPRGSNYGYTF
TRBJ2-1,14,TRBV28,CASTRQGAVNEQFF
TRBJ2-2,12,TRBV7-2,CASTSPPGELFF
TRBJ2-1,15,TRBV19,CASSIPGGYYNEQFF
TRBJ2-6,15,TRBV7-3,CASSPQVAGANVLTF
TRBJ2-5,14,TRBV29-1,CSAMTSGGQETQYF
TRBJ2-3,15,TRBV6-1,CASSGFGIRTDTQYF
TRBJ2-3,14,TRBV20-1,CSASGGVDTDTQYF
TRBJ2-7,11,TRBV20-1,CSANPRDEQYF
TRBJ2-7,13,TRBV20-1,CSAQKGSFYEQYF
TRBJ2-3,14,TRBV6-1,CASSLTYGGDTQYF
TRBJ2-4,16,TRBV3-1,CASSLQDSLAKNIQYF
TRBJ1-4,15,TRBV6-1,CASSPTGSTNEKLFF
TRBJ2-1,17,TRBV12-5,CASGSGLAGGTYNEQFF
TRBJ2-7,14,TRBV12-3/TRBV12-4,CASSLVSPTYEQYF
TRBJ1-2,15,TRBV7-9,CASRLNRGLTPGYTF
TRBJ2-1,13,TRBV30,CAWSGLAGVEQFF
TRBJ2-3,16,TRBV20-1,CSARGDPGASTDTQYF
TRBJ2-7,14,TRBV11-2,CASSLVSGGYEQYF
TRBJ2-1,13,TRBV18,CASSPDRFNEQFF
TRBJ2-6,19,TRBV12-3/TRBV12-4,CASSFLGQASGSGANVLTF
TRBJ1-5,16,TRBV15,CATSRDRSGSNQPQHF
TRBJ2-5,13,TRBV24-1,CATSQGGGETQYF
TRBJ1-4,14,TRBV9,CASSVGGLNEKLFF
TRBJ2-1,19,TRBV19,CASSISGLGGKDSYNEQFF
TRBJ1-1,16,TRBV12-3/TRBV12-4,CASTLRTGAINTEAFF
TRBJ1-2,13,TRBV12-5,CASGLSGSYGYTF
TRBJ2-2,15,TRBV10-3,CATRIALANTGELFF
TRBJ2-7,17,TRBV28,CASSPGGRLAGTYEQYF
TRBJ2-5,15,TRBV10-3,CAIRPASGTQETQYF
TRBJ2-7,14,TRBV19,CASRPTGGVYEQYF
TRBJ2-1,15,TRBV5-1,CASTSTGGGYNEQFF
TRBJ2-1,16,TRBV6-5,CASSYSMTSNYNEQFF
TRBJ2-1,12,TRBV20-1,CSARELGDEQFF
TRBJ2-1,15,TRBV27,CASSSTGTIYNEQFF
TRBJ2-5,15,TRBV12-3/TRBV12-4,CASSPLLGGWETQYF